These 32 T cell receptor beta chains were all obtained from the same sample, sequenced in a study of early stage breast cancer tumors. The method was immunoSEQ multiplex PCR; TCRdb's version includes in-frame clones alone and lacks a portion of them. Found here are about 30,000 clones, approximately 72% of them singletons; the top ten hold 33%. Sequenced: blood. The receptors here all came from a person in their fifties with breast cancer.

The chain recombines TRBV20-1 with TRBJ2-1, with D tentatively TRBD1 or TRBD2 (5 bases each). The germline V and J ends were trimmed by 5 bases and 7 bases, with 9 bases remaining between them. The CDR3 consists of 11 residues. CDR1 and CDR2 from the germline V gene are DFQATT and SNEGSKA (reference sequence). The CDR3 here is CSAPGPNEQFF. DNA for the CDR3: TGCAGTGCTCCGGGGCCTAATGAGCAGTTCTTC.

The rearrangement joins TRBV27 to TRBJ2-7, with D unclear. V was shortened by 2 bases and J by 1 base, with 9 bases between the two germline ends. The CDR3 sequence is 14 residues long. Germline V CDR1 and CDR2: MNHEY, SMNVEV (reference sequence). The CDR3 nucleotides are TGTGCCAGCAGTTTAACGGCCCTGTCCTACGAGCAGTACTTC. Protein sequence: CASSLTALSYEQYF.

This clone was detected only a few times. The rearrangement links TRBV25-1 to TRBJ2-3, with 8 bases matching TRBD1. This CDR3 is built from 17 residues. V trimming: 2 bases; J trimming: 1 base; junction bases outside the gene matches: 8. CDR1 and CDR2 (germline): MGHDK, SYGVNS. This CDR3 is CASSENFGTGGTDTQYF. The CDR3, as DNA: TGTGCCAGCAGTGAAAATTTCGGGACAGGTGGCACAGATACGCAGTATTTT.

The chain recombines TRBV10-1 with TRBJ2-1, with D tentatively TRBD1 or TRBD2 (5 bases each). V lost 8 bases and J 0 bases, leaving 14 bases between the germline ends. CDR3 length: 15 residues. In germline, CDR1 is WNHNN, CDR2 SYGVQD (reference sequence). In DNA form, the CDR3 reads TGCGCCAGCTCCCGGGACCTGAGCTCCTACAATGAGCAGTTCTTC. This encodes CASSRDLSSYNEQFF.

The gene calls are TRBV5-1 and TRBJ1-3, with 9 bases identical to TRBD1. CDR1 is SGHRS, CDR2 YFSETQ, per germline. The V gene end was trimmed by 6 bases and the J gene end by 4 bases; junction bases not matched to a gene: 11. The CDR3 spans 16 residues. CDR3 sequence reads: CASKRGQGISGNTIYF. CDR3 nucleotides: TGCGCCAGCAAACGGGGACAGGGAATATCCGGAAACACCATATATTTT.

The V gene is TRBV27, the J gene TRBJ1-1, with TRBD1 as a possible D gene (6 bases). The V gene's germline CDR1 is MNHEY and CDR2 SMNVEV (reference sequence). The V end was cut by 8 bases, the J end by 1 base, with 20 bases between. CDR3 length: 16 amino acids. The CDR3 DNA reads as TGTGCCAGCCTTCCAGGGGCGGGGGCCGGGAACACTGAAGCTTTCTTT. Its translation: CASLPGAGAGNTEAFF.

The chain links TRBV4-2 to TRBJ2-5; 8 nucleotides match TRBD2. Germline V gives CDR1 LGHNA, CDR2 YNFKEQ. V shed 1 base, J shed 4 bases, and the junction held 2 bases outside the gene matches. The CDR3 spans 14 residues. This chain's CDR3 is CASSQGLAGETQYF. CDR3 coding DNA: TGTGCCAGCAGCCAAGGGCTAGCGGGAGAGACCCAGTACTTC.

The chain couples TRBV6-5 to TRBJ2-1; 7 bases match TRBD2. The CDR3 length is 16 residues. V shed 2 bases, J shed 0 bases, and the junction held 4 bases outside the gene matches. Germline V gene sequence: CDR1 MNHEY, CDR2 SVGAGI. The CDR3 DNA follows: TGTGCCAGCAGTTACGGGGGGGTGGGCTCCTACAATGAGCAGTTCTTC. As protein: CASSYGGVGSYNEQFF.

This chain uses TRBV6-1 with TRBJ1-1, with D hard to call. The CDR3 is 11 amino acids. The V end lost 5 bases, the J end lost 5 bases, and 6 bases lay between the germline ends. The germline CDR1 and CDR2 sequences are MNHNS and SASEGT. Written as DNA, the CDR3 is TGTGCCAGCAGTCGAGAAACTGAAGCTTTCTTT. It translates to CASSRETEAFF.

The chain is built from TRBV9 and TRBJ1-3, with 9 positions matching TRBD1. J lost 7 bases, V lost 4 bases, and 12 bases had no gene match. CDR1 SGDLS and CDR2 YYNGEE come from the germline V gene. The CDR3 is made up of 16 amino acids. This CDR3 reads CASSPTGGTGWNTIYF. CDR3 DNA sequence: TGTGCCAGCAGCCCCACTGGAGGGACAGGGTGGAACACCATATATTTT. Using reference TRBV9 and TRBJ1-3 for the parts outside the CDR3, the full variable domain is DSGVTQTPKHLITATGQRVTLRCSPRSGDLSVYWYQQSLDQGLQFLIQYYNGEERAKGNILERFSAQQFPDLHSELNLSSLELGDSALYFCASSPTGGTGWNTIYFGEGSWLTVV.

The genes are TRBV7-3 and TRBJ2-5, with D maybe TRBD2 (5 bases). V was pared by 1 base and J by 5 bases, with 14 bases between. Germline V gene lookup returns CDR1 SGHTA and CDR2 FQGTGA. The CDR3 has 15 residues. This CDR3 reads CASSLNRGIIETQYF. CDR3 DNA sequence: TGTGCCAGCAGCTTAAATCGAGGGATTATCGAGACCCAGTACTTC.

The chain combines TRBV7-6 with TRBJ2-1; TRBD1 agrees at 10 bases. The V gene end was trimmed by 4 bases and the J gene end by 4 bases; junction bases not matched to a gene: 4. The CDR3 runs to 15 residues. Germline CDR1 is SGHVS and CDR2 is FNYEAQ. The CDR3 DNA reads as TGTGCCAGCAGCTCGGGACAGGGGAGATACAATGAGCAGTTCTTC. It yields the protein CASSSGQGRYNEQFF.

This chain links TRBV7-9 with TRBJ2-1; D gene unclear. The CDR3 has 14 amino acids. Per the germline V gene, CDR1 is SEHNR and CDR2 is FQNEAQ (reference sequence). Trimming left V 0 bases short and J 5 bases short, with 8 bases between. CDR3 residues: CASSLAISHNEQFF. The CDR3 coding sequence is TGTGCCAGCAGCTTAGCGATAAGCCACAATGAGCAGTTCTTC.

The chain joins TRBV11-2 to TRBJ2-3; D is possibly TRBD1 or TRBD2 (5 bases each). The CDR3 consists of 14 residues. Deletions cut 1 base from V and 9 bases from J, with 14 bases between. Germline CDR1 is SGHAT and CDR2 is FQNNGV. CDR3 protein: CASSLGVVGETQYF. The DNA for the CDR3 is TGTGCCAGCAGCTTAGGGGTCGTGGGGGAAACGCAGTATTTT.

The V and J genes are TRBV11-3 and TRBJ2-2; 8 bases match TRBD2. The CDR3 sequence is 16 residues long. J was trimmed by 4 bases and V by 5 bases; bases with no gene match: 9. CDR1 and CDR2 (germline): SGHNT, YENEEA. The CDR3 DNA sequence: TGTGCCAGCAGCCCAAAGCCCGGGGGGGGCACCGGGGAGCTGTTTTTT. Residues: CASSPKPGGGTGELFF. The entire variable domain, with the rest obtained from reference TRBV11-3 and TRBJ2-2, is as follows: EAGVVQSPRYKIIEKKQPVAFWCNPISGHNTLYWYLQNLGQGPELLIRYENEEAVDDSQLPKDRFSAERLKGVDSTLKIQPAELGDSAVYLCASSPKPGGGTGELFFGEGSRLTVL.

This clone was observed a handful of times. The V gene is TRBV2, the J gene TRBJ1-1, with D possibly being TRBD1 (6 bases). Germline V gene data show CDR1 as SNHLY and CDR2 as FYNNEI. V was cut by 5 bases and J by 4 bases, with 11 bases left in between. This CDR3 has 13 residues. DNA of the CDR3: TGTGCCAGCAGTCAAGGGGGAGGCACTGAAGCTTTCTTT. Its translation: CASSQGGGTEAFF.

CDR3 residues: CASSKPAGGRKTQYF. The DNA for the CDR3 is TGTGCCAGCAGCAAACCAGCGGGAGGCAGAAAGACCCAGTACTTC. This rearrangement joins TRBV21-1 to TRBJ2-5; TRBD2 reflects the table's D call only, with no check against the DNA. TRBV21-1 is a known pseudogene. The CDR3 is made up of 15 amino acids.

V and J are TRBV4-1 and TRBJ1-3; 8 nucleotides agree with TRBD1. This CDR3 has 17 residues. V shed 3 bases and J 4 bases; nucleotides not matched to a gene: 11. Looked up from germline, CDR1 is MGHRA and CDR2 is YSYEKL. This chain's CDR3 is CASSHGPAGGSGNTIYF. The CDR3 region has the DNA TGCGCCAGCAGCCACGGTCCGGCAGGGGGCTCGGGAAACACCATATATTTT.

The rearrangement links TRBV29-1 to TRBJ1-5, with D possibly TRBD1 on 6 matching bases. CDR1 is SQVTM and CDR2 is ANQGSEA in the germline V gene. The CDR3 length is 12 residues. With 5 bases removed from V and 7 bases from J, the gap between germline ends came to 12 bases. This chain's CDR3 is CSVRGGDQPQHF. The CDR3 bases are TGCAGCGTTAGAGGGGGGGACCAGCCCCAGCATTTT.

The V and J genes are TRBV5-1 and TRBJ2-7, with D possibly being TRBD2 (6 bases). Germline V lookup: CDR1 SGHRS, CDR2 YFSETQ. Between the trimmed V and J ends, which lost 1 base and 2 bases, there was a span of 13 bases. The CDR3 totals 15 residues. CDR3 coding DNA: TGCGCCAGCAGCTTGTATGGGGGGAATACCTACGAGCAGTACTTC. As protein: CASSLYGGNTYEQYF.

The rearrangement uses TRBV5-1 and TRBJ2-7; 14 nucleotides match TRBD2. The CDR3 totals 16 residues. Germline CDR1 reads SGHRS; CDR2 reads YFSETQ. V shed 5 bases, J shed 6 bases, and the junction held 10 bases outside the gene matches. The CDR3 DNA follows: TGCGCCAGCAGTTACGGGACTAGCGGGAGAGCGACCGAGCAGTACTTC. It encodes CASSYGTSGRATEQYF. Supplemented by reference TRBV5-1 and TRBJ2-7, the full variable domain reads KAGVTQTPRYLIKTRGQQVTLSCSPISGHRSVSWYQQTPGQGLQFLFEYFSETQRNKGNFPGRFSGRQFSNSRSEMNVSTLELGDSALYLCASSYGTSGRATEQYFGPGTRLTVT.

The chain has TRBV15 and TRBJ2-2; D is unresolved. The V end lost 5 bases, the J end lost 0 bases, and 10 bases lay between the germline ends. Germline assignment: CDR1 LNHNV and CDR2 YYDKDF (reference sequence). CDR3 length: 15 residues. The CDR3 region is CATSAIIANTGELFF. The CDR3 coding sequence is TGTGCCACCAGCGCAATAATCGCGAACACCGGGGAGCTGTTTTTT.

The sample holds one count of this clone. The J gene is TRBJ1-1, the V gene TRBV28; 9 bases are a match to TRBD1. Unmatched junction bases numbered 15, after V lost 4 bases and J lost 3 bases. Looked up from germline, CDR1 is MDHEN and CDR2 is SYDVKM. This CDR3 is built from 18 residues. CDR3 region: CASSSPRGTGHQDTEAFF. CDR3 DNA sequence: TGTGCCAGCAGTTCCCCTCGGGGGACAGGGCATCAGGACACTGAAGCTTTCTTT.

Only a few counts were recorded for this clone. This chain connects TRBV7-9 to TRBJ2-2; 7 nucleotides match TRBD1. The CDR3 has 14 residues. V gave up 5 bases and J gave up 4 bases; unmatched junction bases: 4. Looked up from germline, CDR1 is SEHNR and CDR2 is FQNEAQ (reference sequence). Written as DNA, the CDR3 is TGTGCCAGCAGCCAGGGACAGCCCACCGGGGAGCTGTTTTTT. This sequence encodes CASSQGQPTGELFF.

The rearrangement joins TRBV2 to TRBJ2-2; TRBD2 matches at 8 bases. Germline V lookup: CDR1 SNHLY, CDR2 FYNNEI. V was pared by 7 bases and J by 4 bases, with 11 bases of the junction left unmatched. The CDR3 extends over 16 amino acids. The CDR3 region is CASTPGGGGLTGELFF. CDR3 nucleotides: TGTGCCAGCACCCCGGGGGGGGGAGGGCTCACCGGGGAGCTGTTTTTT.

CDR3: CASSLSGQGIHGNTIYF. The CDR3 DNA is TGTGCCAGCAGCTTAAGTGGACAGGGAATCCATGGAAACACCATATATTTT. The chain links TRBV7-2 to TRBJ1-3, with 8 bases fitting TRBD1. CDR1 and CDR2 from the germline V gene are SGHTA and FQGNSA. Unmatched junction bases numbered 9, after V lost 2 bases and J lost 3 bases. The CDR3 loop spans 17 amino acids. The whole variable domain, remainder taken from reference TRBV7-2 and TRBJ1-3, is GAGVSQSPSNKVTEKGKDVELRCDPISGHTALYWYRQSLGQGLEFLIYFQGNSAPDKSGLPSDRFSAERTGGSVSTLTIQRTQQEDSAVYLCASSLSGQGIHGNTIYFGEGSWLTVV.

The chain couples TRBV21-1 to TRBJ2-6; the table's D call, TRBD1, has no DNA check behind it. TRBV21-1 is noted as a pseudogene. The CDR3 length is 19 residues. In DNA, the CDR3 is TGTGCCAGCAGTGGGAAACCGGGACAGGCGATCTCTGGGGCCAACGTCCTGACTTTC. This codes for CASSGKPGQAISGANVLTF.

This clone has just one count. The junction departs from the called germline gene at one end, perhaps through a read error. The CDR3 sequence: CASSFSQESEAFF. The CDR3 DNA follows: TGTGCTAGCAGCTTTAGTCAGGAATCTGAAGCTTTCTTT. The V call is TRBV7-3, the J call TRBJ1-1; no firm D call. CDR1 SGHTA and CDR2 FQGTGA come from the germline V gene. The CDR3 runs 13 residues.

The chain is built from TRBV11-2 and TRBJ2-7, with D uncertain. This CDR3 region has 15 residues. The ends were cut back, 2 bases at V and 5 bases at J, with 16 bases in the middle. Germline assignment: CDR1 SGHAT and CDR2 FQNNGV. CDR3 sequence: CASSLLRAGGDEQYF. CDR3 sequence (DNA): TGTGCCAGCAGCTTACTTAGGGCAGGTGGAGACGAGCAGTACTTC.

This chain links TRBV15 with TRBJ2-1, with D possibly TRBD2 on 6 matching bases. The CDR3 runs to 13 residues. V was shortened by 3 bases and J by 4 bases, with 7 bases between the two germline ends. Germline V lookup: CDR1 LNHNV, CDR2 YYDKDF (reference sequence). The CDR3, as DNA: TGTGCCACCAGCAGCGGGACTTACAATGAGCAGTTCTTC. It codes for CATSSGTYNEQFF.

CDR3 DNA: TGTGCCTGGAGTGAGCGGGGAGGACGCGCCTATGGCTACACCTTC. Amino acids: CAWSERGGRAYGYTF. This chain links TRBV30 with TRBJ1-2; D remains unclear. The V and J ends lost 1 base and 4 bases respectively, with 16 bases between them. CDR1 GTSNPN and CDR2 SVGIG come from the germline V gene (reference sequence). The CDR3 totals 15 residues.

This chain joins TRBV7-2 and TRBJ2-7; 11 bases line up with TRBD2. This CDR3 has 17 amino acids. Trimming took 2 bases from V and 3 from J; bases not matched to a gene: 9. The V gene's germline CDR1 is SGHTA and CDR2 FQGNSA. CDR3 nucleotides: TGTGCCAGCAGCTTAACTTTTACTAGCGGGAGCAACTACGAGCAGTACTTC. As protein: CASSLTFTSGSNYEQYF.